This T cell receptor (beta chain) was captured in a study of shared clonotypes between healthy human individuals. As defined, naive CD8 cells were CD45RO-negative and positively selected for CCR7, with terminally differentiated effector memory CD45RA+ cells excluded. In the case of this clone: Its antigen is not identified.

Sequencing was performed with immunoSEQ multiplex PCR; in TCRdb, only in-frame clones are kept and a portion is missing. The table lists about 2 million clones, about 95% of them singletons. Germline V CDR1 and CDR2: MNHEY, SVGAGI. The CDR3 covers 14 residues. V dropped 5 bases and J dropped 7; count of bases not matched to a gene: 7. Overall study results and limits: Across subsets, estimated richness was generally greater for naive than for memory populations.

The chain couples TRBV6-5 to TRBJ1-5, with 8 bases fitting TRBD1. The material sequenced was naive CD8+ T cells sorted from blood. The clonotype was recovered from a young man in good health. The CDR3 nucleotides are TGTGCCAGCAGTCCCCTACAGGGGGGGCAGCCCCAGCATTTT. Amino acids: CASSPLQGGQPQHF.